These T cell receptor beta chains were read from a single sample in a study of T cell responses to AZD1222 COVID-19 vaccine. TCRdb keeps only in-frame clones here, not all; method: immunoSEQ multiplex PCR. The table records 200,000 or so clones, around 90% of them present only once. Specimen: peripheral blood, collected on day 0 of AZD1222 vaccination. The receptors come from an adult in good health. CDR3s include the opening cysteine and the closing phenylalanine or tryptophan. A D gene is named only where the DNA matches it firmly. Where a row states a size, it is once, few, many or the class of an expanded clone; other rows omit it.

D gene | J gene | CDR3 length | clone size | V gene | CDR3 DNA | CDR3 protein
TRBD1 | TRBJ1-6 | 16 | - | TRBV10-3 | TGTGCCATCAGTGAGTCAGGGACAGGCCTTCGTCTACCCCTCCACTTT | CAISESGTGLRLPLHF
TRBD1 | TRBJ1-2 | 15 | - | TRBV5-5 | TGTGCCAGCAGATTAACGGGACAGGGGAATGATGGCTACACCTTC | CASRLTGQGNDGYTF
- | TRBJ1-5 | 13 | once | TRBV28 | TGTGCCAGCAGTTTAAGTCTTAGTCAGCCCCAGCATTTT | CASSLSLSQPQHF
- | TRBJ2-3 | 14 | - | TRBV5-1 | TGCGCCAGCAGCTCTGGACCGGGAGAGGATACGCAGTATTTT | CASSSGPGEDTQYF
TRBD1 | TRBJ1-3 | 15 | - | TRBV28 | TGTGCCAGCAGTGGCCCAGGGGGAAGAAGAAACACCATATATTTT | CASSGPGGRRNTIYF
- | TRBJ1-5 | 12 | once | TRBV28 | TGTGCCAGCAGTTTATCCGATCAGCCCCAGCATTTT | CASSLSDQPQHF
- | TRBJ1-2 | 16 | - | TRBV6-1 | TGTGCCAGCAGTGGGTCCCACATAAGTTCTAACTATGGCTACACCTTC | CASSGSHISSNYGYTF
- | TRBJ1-2 | 16 | - | TRBV5-1 | TGCGCCAGCAGCCCAACCCCGGACAGTTCTAACTATGGCTACACCTTC | CASSPTPDSSNYGYTF
TRBD1 | TRBJ1-2 | 15 | - | TRBV4-2 | TGTGCCAGCAGCCAAGAGGGACAGGTGAACTATGGCTACACCTTC | CASSQEGQVNYGYTF
TRBD1 | TRBJ1-1 | 14 | - | TRBV18 | TGTGCCAGCTCACCCGACAGGGTGAACACTGAAGCTTTCTTT | CASSPDRVNTEAFF
TRBD1 | TRBJ1-5 | 15 | few | TRBV27 | TGTGCCAGCACTGCAGGGGGCTCAGGCAATCAGCCCCAGCATTTT | CASTAGGSGNQPQHF
- | TRBJ1-2 | 18 | - | TRBV3-1/TRBV3-2 | TGTGCCAGCACCCCAAGGAGGGGGGTCAGGGCGTTGGGCTATGGCTACACCTTC | CASTPRRGVRALGYGYTF
TRBD2 | TRBJ2-1 | 15 | - | TRBV30 | TGTGCCTGGAGCCGGGGACTAGCGGGAGTCGATGAGCAGTTCTTC | CAWSRGLAGVDEQFF
- | TRBJ1-1 | 10 | - | TRBV29-1 | TGCAGCGTTACACTAGTGCGAGCTTTCTTT | CSVTLVRAFF
- | TRBJ2-1 | 15 | once | TRBV5-4 | TGTGCCAGCAGCCCAAGGACTGTCTCCTACAATGAGCAGTTCTTC | CASSPRTVSYNEQFF
- | TRBJ2-1 | 15 | - | TRBV27 | TGTGCCAGCAGTCCTCTAGCGTGGTCCTACAATGAGCAGTTCTTC | CASSPLAWSYNEQFF
TRBD2 | TRBJ2-7 | 15 | - | TRBV7-9 | TGTGCCAGCAGCTCGACTAGCGGGGGAAACTACGAGCAGTACTTC | CASSSTSGGNYEQYF
- | TRBJ1-4 | 14 | - | TRBV6-6 | TGTGCCAGCAGTTTTAGGGCAACTAATGAAAAACTGTTTTTT | CASSFRATNEKLFF
TRBD1 | TRBJ2-7 | 16 | - | TRBV19 | TGTGCCAGTAGGGATTCTCCGGGACAGGGCTCCCACGAGCAGTACTTC | CASRDSPGQGSHEQYF
- | TRBJ2-2 | 11 | - | TRBV27 | TGTGCCAGCACCAGCACCGGGGAGCTGTTTTTT | CASTSTGELFF
- | TRBJ2-5 | 13 | - | TRBV6-5 | TGTGCCAGCAGTTTCAGGACAGAAGAGACCCAGTACTTC | CASSFRTEETQYF
- | TRBJ2-7 | 16 | - | TRBV27 | TGTGCCAGCAGTTTATCAAGAGGGTTCAGCTCCTACGAGCAGTACTTC | CASSLSRGFSSYEQYF
- | TRBJ1-2 | 18 | - | TRBV30 | TGTGCCTGGAGGCCACAGGGCACCCTAATGAAATCTAACTATGGCTACACCTTC | CAWRPQGTLMKSNYGYTF
- | TRBJ1-4 | 15 | once | TRBV28 | TGTGCCAGCAGTTTCCTGGCCAGGGTTAATGAAAAACTGTTTTTT | CASSFLARVNEKLFF
- | TRBJ2-1 | 14 | - | TRBV5-4 | TGTGCCAGCAGCTTGGGGAACGCTTACAATGAGCAGTTCTTC | CASSLGNAYNEQFF
- | TRBJ1-2 | 12 | - | TRBV28 | TGTGCCAGCAGACGAACAGGGTTTGGCTACACCTTC | CASRRTGFGYTF
- | TRBJ2-5 | 15 | - | TRBV6-6 | TGTGCCAGCAGTTACCCAGACAGGATCCAAGAGACCCAGTACTTC | CASSYPDRIQETQYF
TRBD1 | TRBJ1-5 | 21 | - | TRBV4-1 | TGCGCCAGCAGCCATCAGTACACCCGGGACAGGGGGCTTTATAGCAATCAGCCCCAGCATTTT | CASSHQYTRDRGLYSNQPQHF
- | TRBJ2-3 | 13 | - | TRBV29-1 | TGCAGCGTTGAACACGTGGCCACAGATACGCAGTATTTT | CSVEHVATDTQYF
- | TRBJ1-2 | 15 | - | TRBV28 | TGTGCCAGCAGTTTTTCTATCGGGGGTAACTATGGCTACACCTTC | CASSFSIGGNYGYTF
TRBD2 | TRBJ2-1 | 16 | - | TRBV9 | TGTGCCAGCAGCGAGAGGGGGACTAGCGGGAGTTTTGAGCAGTTCTTC | CASSERGTSGSFEQFF
- | TRBJ1-5 | 12 | many | TRBV19 | TGTGCTTCAGGCTATAGCAATCAGCCCCAGCATTTT | CASGYSNQPQHF
- | TRBJ2-2 | 18 | - | TRBV12-5 | TGTGCTAGTGGTCAAGCGGGACCCGGGACATCGAACACCGGGGAGCTGTTTTTT | CASGQAGPGTSNTGELFF
- | TRBJ2-2 | 18 | - | TRBV18 | TGTGCCAGCTCACCACTCGCACAGGTTTTGGGGAACACCGGGGAGCTGTTTTTT | CASSPLAQVLGNTGELFF
- | TRBJ2-3 | 14 | - | TRBV3-1/TRBV3-2 | TGTGCCAGCAGCCCCTCGAGCGCCACAGATACGCAGTATTTT | CASSPSSATDTQYF
TRBD2 | TRBJ2-2 | 14 | - | TRBV6-5 | TGTGCCAGCACCCCCCGGGAGGACCCCGGGGAGCTGTTTTTT | CASTPREDPGELFF
- | TRBJ1-1 | 13 | - | TRBV18 | TGTGCCAGCTCACCGGGACAGAACACTGAAGCTTTCTTT | CASSPGQNTEAFF
TRBD2 | TRBJ2-7 | 15 | - | TRBV7-2 | TGTGCCAGCAGCTTAGGGACTAGCGGAACCTACGAGCAGTACTTC | CASSLGTSGTYEQYF
- | TRBJ1-2 | 14 | - | TRBV6-1 | TGTGCCAGCAGCCACGGGCAGGGCGACTATGGCTACACCTTC | CASSHGQGDYGYTF
- | TRBJ2-2 | 12 | - | TRBV10-1 | TGCGCCAGCAGTGAGCCGTCCGGGGAGCTGTTTTTT | CASSEPSGELFF
TRBD1 | TRBJ2-2 | 17 | - | TRBV10-3 | TGTGCCATCAGTGATGTCCTGGGACAGGGGAACACCGGGGAGCTGTTTTTT | CAISDVLGQGNTGELFF
TRBD1 | TRBJ1-6 | 15 | - | TRBV2 | TGTGCCAGCAGGTTTGGGGACAGCTATAATTCACCCCTCCACTTT | CASRFGDSYNSPLHF
TRBD1 | TRBJ1-2 | 16 | - | TRBV2 | TGTGCCAGCATGCCCGGGATGTACAGGGGTGGGTATGGCTACACCTTC | CASMPGMYRGGYGYTF
- | TRBJ1-1 | 15 | - | TRBV2 | TGTGCCAGCAGGGGACACAGGGCAGAGAACACTGAAGCTTTCTTT | CASRGHRAENTEAFF
- | TRBJ1-6 | 14 | once | TRBV5-4 | TGTGCCAGCAACCAGGGTTCCTATAATTCACCCCTCCACTTT | CASNQGSYNSPLHF